This T cell receptor (beta chain) was identified during a study of cytomegalovirus exposure and HLA in healthy donors. This CDR3 has 13 residues. Germline V lookup: CDR1 MDHEN, CDR2 SYDVKM. Trimming removed 4 bases from V and 6 bases from J, with 10 bases in between. This clone was seen a handful of times. 60 Vbeta and 13 Jbeta primers were used in PCR. The protocol was immunoSEQ multiplex PCR, while the TCRdb copy is restricted to in-frame clones and leaves out a portion. The data hold more than 100,000 clones, with about 73% observed a single time. This chain uses TRBV28 with TRBJ1-5; perhaps TRBD1 as D (6 bases). The origin of this receptor is a woman under 40 in good health and CMV-seropositive. The sequencing sample was made of PBMCs. The CDR3 nucleotides read TGTGCCAGCAGTTGGACAGATCGTCAGCCCCAGCATTTT. Its protein is CASSWTDRQPQHF. Full variable domain (remainder filled in from reference TRBV28 and TRBJ1-5): DVKVTQSSRYLVKRTGEKVFLECVQDMDHENMFWYRQDPGLGLRLIYFSYDVKMKEKGDIPEGYSVSREKKERFSLILESASTNQTSMYLCASSWTDRQPQHFGDGTRLSIL.